The present T cell receptor (beta chain) was sequenced within a study of T cells after yellow fever vaccination. Study summary: When fractions had low cell numbers, they were prepared with SMART-Seq v4 Ultra Low Input. Study findings and constraints: Reappearance after the booster was seen for most primary-vaccination clones, at roughly 96% CD4 and 85% to 90% CD8. The appearance of a small share of clonotypes in both CD4 and CD8 compartments was observed.

The CDR3 has 14 amino acids. Germline CDR1 GTSNPN, CDR2 SVGIG (reference sequence). Trimming took 0 bases from V and 3 from J, leaving 12 bases between them. Universal primer sites and UMIs were introduced during 5'RACE template-switching synthesis of TCR cDNA. TCRdb analysed the 5' RACE reads with MiXCR anew, one entry per CDR3 protein. The table lists about 580,000 distinct CDR3 sequences, roughly a sixth of them singletons. Concerning this clonotype: What it recognizes is unknown.

The material was PBMCs, obtained 4 to 5 days after the first yellow fever vaccination. The rearrangement joins TRBV30 to TRBJ2-7, with D perhaps matching TRBD1 (6 bases). The receptor comes from a man younger than 35 who received the YFV17D yellow fever vaccine. In DNA, the CDR3 is TGTGCCTGGAGTGTACAGGGATTCGGCTACGAGCAGTACTTC. Protein product: CAWSVQGFGYEQYF.